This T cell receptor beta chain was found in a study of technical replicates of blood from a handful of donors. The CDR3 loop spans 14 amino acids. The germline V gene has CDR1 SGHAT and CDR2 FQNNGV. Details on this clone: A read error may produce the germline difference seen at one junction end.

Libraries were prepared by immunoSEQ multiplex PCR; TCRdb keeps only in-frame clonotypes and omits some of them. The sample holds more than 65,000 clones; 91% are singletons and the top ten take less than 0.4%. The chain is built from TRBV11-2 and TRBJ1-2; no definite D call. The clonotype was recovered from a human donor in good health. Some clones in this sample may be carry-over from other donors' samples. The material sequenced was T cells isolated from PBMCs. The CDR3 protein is CASSLDRAGGRFDF. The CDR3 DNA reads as TGTGCCAGCAGCTTAGACCGGGCCGGAGGGCGGTTCGACTTC.